This TCR beta chain is from a study of T-cell reconstitution after alpha-beta-depleted transplantation in children. Preparation of the TCRbeta library used unique molecular identifiers. One entry per CDR3 protein, called by TCRdb with MiXCR from the PCR reads. The sample lists around 600,000 distinct CDR3 sequences, 10% occurring once. The table lists this clonotype with many counts. Per germline, CDR1 DFQATT and CDR2 SNEGSKA (reference sequence). This CDR3 spans 16 amino acids. The V end lost 0 bases, the J end lost 7 bases, and 20 bases lay between the germline ends. V is TRBV20-1 and J is TRBJ2-3, with D hard to call. Material: PBMCs from the stem cell graft donor, obtained from the stem cell graft. The TCR was taken from a human donor who donated a stem cell graft to a child with acute myeloid leukemia. CDR3 nucleotides: TGCAGTGCTAGAGATCAGCATAGAGTCCTGATCAATACGCAGTATTTT. Amino acids: CSARDQHRVLINTQYF.